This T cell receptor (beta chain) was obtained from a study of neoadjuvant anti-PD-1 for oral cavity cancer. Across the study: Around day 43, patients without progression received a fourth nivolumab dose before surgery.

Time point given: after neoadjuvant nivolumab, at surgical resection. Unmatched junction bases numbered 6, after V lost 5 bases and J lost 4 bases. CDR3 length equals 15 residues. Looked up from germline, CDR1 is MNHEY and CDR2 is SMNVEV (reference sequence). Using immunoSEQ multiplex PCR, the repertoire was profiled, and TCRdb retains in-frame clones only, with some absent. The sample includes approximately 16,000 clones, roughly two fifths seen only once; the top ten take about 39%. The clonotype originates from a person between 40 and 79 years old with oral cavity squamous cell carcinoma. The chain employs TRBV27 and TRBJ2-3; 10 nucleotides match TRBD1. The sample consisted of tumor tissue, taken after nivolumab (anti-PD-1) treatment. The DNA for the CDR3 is TGTGCCAGCAGTCCCCGACAGGGGGCCTCAGATACGCAGTATTTT. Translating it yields CASSPRQGASDTQYF.